Detailed here is one T cell receptor (beta chain). This sample is drawn from a study of blood T cell repertoires in COVID-19. Turning to the study itself: Donors in the United States, Italy and Spain gave samples during acute or convalescent COVID-19. The cDNA or gDNA used as material had been derived from T cells, B-cell-depleted T cells, or PBMCs.

The method was immunoSEQ multiplex PCR; TCRdb's version includes in-frame clones alone and lacks a portion of them. The repertoire has under 75,000 clones, around 85% of them found once; the top ten carry around 5.1%. V shed 2 bases, J shed 9 bases, and the junction held 14 bases outside the gene matches. The germline CDR1 and CDR2 sequences are LGHNA and YNFKEQ. The CDR3 has 17 residues. Input material: peripheral blood. The chain links TRBV4-2 to TRBJ2-1; 9 nucleotides line up with TRBD2. The clonotype was recovered from a woman between 65 and 79 years old with acute or convalescent COVID-19. CDR3 loop: CASSQPPGAGGISEQFF. CDR3 in DNA: TGTGCCAGCAGCCAACCCCCCGGCGCGGGGGGGATCAGTGAGCAGTTCTTC.